This T cell receptor (beta chain) was sequenced in a study of T cell changes during pregnancy in multiple sclerosis. Losses at the gene ends were 4 bases for V and 5 bases for J; bases not matched to a gene: 5. The CDR3 extends over 14 amino acids. Germline V gene sequence: CDR1 SEHNR, CDR2 FQNEAQ (reference sequence). Measured with immunoSEQ multiplex PCR; TCRdb has only the in-frame clones, and not every one. The sample lists about 83,000 clones; about 95% were seen once. The specimen comprised peripheral blood, sampled in the second trimester of pregnancy. The chain carries TRBV7-9 and TRBJ1-2, with TRBD1 matching over 9 bases. The receptor's source is a female donor with multiple sclerosis, enrolled in a pregnancy study. The chain's CDR3 is CASSSLTGGYGYTF. For the CDR3, the DNA is TGTGCCAGCAGCTCCCTGACAGGGGGATATGGCTACACCTTC.